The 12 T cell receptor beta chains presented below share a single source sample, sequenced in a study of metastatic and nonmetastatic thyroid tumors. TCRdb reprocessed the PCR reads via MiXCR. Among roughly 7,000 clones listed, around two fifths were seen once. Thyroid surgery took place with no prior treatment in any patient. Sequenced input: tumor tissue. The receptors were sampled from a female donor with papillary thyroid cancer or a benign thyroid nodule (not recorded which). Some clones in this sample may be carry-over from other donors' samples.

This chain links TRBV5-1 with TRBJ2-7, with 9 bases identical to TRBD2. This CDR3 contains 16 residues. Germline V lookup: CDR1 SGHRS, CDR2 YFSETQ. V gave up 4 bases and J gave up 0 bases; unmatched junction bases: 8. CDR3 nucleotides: TGCGCCAGCAGCCCAGCAAGCGGGAGGTTCTCCTACGAGCAGTACTTC. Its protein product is CASSPASGRFSYEQYF.

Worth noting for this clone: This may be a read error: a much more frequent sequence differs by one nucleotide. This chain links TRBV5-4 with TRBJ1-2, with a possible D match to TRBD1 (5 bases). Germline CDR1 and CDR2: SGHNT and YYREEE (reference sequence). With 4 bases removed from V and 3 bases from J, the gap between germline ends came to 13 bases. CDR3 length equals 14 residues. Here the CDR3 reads CASSPRGRYYGYTF. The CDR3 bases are TGTGCCAGCAGCCCCCGGGGACGATACTATGGCTACACCTTC.

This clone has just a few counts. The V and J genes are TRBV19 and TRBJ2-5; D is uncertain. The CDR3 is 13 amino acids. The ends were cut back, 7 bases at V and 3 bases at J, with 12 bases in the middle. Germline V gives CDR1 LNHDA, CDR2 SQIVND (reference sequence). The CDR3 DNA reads TGTGCCAGTACAGGAAGTACTAAAGAGACCCAGTACTTC. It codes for CASTGSTKETQYF.

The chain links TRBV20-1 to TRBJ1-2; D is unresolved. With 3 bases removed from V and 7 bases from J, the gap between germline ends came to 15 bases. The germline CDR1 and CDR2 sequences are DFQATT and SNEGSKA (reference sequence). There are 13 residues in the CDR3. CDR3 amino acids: CSASPRGRVGYTF. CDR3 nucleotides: TGCAGTGCTAGCCCGCGGGGTCGGGTTGGCTACACCTTC.

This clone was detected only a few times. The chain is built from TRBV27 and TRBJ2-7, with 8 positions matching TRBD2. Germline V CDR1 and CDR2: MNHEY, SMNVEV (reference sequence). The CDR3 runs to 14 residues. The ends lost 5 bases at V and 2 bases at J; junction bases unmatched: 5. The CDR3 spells CASSAGLGTYEQYF. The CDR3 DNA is TGTGCCAGCAGTGCGGGACTAGGTACCTACGAGCAGTACTTC.

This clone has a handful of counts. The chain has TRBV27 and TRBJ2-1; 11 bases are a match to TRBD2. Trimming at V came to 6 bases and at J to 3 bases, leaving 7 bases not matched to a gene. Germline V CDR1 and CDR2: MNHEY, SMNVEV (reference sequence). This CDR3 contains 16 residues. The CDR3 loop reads CASRLAGGISYNEQFF. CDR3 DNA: TGTGCCAGCAGGTTAGCGGGAGGGATTAGCTACAATGAGCAGTTCTTC.

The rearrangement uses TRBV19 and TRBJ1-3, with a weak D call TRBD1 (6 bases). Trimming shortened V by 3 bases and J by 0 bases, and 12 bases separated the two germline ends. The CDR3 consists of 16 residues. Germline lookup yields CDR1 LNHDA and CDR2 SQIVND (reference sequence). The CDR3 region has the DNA TGTGCCAGTAGTATTCCTCGACAGGACTCTGGAAACACCATATATTTT. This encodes CASSIPRQDSGNTIYF.

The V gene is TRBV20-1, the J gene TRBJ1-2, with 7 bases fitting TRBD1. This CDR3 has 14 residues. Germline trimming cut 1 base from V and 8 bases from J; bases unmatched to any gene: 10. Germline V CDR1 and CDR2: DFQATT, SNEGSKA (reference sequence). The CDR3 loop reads CSARVDRSIEGYTF. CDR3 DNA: TGCAGTGCTAGAGTGGACAGGTCAATCGAGGGCTACACCTTC.

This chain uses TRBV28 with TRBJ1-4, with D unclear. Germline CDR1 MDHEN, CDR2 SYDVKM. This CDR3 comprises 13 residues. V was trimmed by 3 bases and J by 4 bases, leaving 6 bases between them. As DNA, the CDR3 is TGTGCCAGCAGTTTTTTAGGTAATGAAAAACTGTTTTTT. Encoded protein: CASSFLGNEKLFF. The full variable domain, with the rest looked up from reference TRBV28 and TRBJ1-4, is DVKVTQSSRYLVKRTGEKVFLECVQDMDHENMFWYRQDPGLGLRLIYFSYDVKMKEKGDIPEGYSVSREKKERFSLILESASTNQTSMYLCASSFLGNEKLFFGSGTQLSVL.

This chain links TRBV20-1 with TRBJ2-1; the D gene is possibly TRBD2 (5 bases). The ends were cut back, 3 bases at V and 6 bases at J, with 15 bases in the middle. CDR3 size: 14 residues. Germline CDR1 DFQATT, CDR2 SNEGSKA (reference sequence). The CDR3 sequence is CSARRVESGNEQFF. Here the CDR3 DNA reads TGCAGTGCTAGGCGGGTAGAAAGCGGCAATGAGCAGTTCTTC.

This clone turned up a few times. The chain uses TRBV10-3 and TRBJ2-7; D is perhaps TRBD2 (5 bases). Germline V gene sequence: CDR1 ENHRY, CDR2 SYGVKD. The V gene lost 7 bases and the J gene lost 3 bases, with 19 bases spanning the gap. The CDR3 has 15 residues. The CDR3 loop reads CAIIHGVTSGYEQYF. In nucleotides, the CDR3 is TGTGCCATCATCCACGGGGTTACGTCTGGCTACGAGCAGTACTTC.

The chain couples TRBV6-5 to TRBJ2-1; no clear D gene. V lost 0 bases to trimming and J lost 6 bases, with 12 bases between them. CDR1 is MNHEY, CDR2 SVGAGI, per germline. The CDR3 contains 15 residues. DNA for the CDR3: TGTGCCAGCAGTTACTCGCCGGTAGCTATCAATGAGCAGTTCTTC. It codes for CASSYSPVAINEQFF.